This T cell receptor beta chain was sequenced for a study of T cell responses to AZD1222 COVID-19 vaccine. This table comes from immunoSEQ multiplex PCR, and its TCRdb copy is limited to in-frame clones, with some not included. The data hold about 150,000 clones, with roughly 88% observed a single time. This CDR3 spans 15 amino acids. The germline CDR1 and CDR2 sequences are MNHEY and SMNVEV (reference sequence). With V trimmed by 3 bases and J by 8 bases, 5 bases remained unmatched. The sample consisted of peripheral blood, taken 28 days after the second AZD1222 dose. The gene calls are TRBV27 and TRBJ2-1, with 12 bases lining up with TRBD2. The receptor's source is an adult who received the AZD1222 COVID-19 vaccine. The DNA of the CDR3 is TGTGCCAGCAGTTTCCCTAGCGGGGGGGCGGATGAGCAGTTCTTC. The encoded protein is CASSFPSGGADEQFF.